This T cell receptor beta chain was sequenced in a study of OX40 agonist ivuxolimab in advanced cancers. Study details: Patients received intravenous ivuxolimab every 2 weeks at 0.01 to 10 mg/kg.

CDR1 and CDR2 (germline): MDHEN, SYDVKM. V was trimmed by 1 base and J by 4 bases, leaving 11 bases between them. This CDR3 region has 14 residues. This table comes from immunoSEQ multiplex PCR, and its TCRdb copy is limited to in-frame clones, with some not included. The data contain approximately 54,000 clones, approximately 90% of them singletons. Comment on this clone: What it binds is unknown.

Study results and limitations: Among patients with partial responses at 0.1-3.0 mg/kg, clonal expansion was among the lowest.

The chain employs TRBV28 and TRBJ2-7, with D unresolved. This material consisted of CD4+ or CD8+ T cells sorted from blood, taken in a trial of the OX40 agonist ivuxolimab. This receptor was taken from an adult with an advanced solid tumor such as melanoma, head and neck, liver or kidney cancer. The CDR3 bases are TGTGCCAGCAGTTTATTTCCTAGTGGGTACGAGCAGTACTTC. Its translation is CASSLFPSGYEQYF.